This T cell receptor beta chain was documented in a study of shared clonotypes between healthy human individuals. For the study at large: CD4 naive cells filled three plates per donor, CD4 memory three, CD8 naive two and CD8 memory one. Broader study findings: Since donors were few, the genetic and exposure-history diversity represented was limited. Non-shared clonotypes had lower generation probabilities than those shared by all four donors.

V lost 1 base to trimming and J lost 6 bases, with 13 bases between them. Germline CDR1 reads SGHRS; CDR2 reads YFSETQ. The CDR3 spans 15 residues. Comment on this clone: Its antigen is still unknown.

Naive CD8 cells were CD45RO-negative, positively selected for CCR7, excluding terminally differentiated effector memory CD45RA+ cells. Only Caucasian adults living in Nashville, Tennessee made up the donor group. Here immunoSEQ multiplex PCR was the method, and the copy in TCRdb shows in-frame clones only, minus some. The sample yields about 2.1 million clones, 85% to 95% seen once. The source material was naive CD8+ T cells from PBMCs. This chain joins TRBV5-1 and TRBJ2-2; D uncertain. The sequence came from a man aged 18 to 29 in good health. Some clones in this sample may be carry-over from other donors' samples. The CDR3 reads CASSLLARLPGELFF. Written as DNA, the CDR3 is TGCGCCAGCAGCTTGCTCGCTCGACTCCCCGGGGAGCTGTTTTTT.